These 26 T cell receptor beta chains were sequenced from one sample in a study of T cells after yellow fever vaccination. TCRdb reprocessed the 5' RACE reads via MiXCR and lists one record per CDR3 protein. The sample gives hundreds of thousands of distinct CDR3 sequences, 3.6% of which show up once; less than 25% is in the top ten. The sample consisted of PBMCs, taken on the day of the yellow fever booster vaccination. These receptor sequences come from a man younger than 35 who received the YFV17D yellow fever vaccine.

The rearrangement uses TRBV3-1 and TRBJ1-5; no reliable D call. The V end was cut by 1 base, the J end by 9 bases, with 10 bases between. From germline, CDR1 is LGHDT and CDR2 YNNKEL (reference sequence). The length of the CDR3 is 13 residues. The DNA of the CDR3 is TGTGCCAGCAGCCAAGGGTGGGGTGGGCCCCAGCATTTT. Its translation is CASSQGWGGPQHF.

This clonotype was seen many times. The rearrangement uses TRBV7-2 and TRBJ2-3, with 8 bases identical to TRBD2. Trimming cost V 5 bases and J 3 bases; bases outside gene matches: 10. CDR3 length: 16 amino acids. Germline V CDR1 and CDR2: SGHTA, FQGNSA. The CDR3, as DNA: TGTGCCAGCAGCCCTCTTAGCGGGGCAGTAACAGATACGCAGTATTTT. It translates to CASSPLSGAVTDTQYF.

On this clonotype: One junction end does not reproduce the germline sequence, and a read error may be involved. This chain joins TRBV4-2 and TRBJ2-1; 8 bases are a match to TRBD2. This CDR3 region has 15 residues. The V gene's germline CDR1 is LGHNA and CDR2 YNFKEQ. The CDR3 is CASSKETGGYNEQFF. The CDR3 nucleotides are TGTGCCAGCAGCAAAGAGACGGGGGGGTACAATGAGCAGTTCTTC.

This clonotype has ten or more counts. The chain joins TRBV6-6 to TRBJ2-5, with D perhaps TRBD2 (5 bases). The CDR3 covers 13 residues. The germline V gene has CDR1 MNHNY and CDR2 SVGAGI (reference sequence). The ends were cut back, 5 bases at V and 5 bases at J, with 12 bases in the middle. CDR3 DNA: TGTGCCAGCAGTGCCGGGAACACTGAGACCCAGTACTTC. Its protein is CASSAGNTETQYF.

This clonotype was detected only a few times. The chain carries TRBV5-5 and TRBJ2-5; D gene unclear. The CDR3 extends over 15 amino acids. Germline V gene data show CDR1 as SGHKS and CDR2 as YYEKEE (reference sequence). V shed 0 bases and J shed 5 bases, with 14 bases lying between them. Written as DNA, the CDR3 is TGTGCCAGCAGCTTGGTCGGCGTTGGCTTGGAGACCCAGTACTTC. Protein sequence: CASSLVGVGLETQYF.

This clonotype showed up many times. The CDR3 DNA is TGCGCCAGCAGCCGTAATACTTACAATGAGCAGTTCTTC. Translated, it gives CASSRNTYNEQFF. The chain couples TRBV5-1 to TRBJ2-1; D unresolved. CDR1 and CDR2 from the germline V gene are SGHRS and YFSETQ. The CDR3 sequence is 13 residues long. Deletions cut 4 bases from V and 4 bases from J, with 9 bases between.

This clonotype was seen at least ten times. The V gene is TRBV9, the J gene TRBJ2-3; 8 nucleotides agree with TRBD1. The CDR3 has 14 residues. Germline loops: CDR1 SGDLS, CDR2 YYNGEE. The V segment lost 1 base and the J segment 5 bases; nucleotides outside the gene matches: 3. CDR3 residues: CASSVLTGVDTQYF. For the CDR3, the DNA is TGTGCCAGCAGCGTACTGACAGGGGTAGATACGCAGTATTTT.

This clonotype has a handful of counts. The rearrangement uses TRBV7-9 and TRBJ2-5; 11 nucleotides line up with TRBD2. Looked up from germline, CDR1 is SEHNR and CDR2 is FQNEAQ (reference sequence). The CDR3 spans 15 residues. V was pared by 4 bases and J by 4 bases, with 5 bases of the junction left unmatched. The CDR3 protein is CASSSGLAALETQYF. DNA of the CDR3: TGTGCCAGCAGCTCGGGACTAGCGGCACTAGAGACCCAGTACTTC.

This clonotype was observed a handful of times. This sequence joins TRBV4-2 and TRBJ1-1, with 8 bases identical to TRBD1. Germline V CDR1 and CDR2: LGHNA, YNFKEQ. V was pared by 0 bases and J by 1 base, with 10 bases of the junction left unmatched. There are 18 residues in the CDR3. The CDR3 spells CASSQDRQGAWWNTEAFF. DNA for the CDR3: TGTGCCAGCAGCCAAGATAGGCAGGGGGCTTGGTGGAACACTGAAGCTTTCTTT.

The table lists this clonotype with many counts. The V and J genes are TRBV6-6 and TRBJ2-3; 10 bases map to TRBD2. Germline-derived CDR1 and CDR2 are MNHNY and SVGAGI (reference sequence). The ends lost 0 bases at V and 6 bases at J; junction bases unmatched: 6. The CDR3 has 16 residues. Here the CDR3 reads CASSYSASGGRDTQYF. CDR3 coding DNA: TGTGCCAGCAGTTACTCTGCTAGCGGGGGAAGGGATACGCAGTATTTT.

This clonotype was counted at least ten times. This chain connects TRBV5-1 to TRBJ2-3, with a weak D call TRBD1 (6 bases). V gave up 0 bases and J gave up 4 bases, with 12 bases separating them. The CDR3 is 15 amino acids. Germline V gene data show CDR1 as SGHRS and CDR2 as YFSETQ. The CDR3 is CASSLEGQHADTQYF. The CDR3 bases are TGCGCCAGCAGCTTGGAGGGACAACACGCAGATACGCAGTATTTT.

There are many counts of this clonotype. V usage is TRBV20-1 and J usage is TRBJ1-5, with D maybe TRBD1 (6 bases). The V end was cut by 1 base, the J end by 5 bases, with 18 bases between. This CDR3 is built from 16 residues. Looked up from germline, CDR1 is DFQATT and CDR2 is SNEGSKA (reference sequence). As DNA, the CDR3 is TGCAGTGCTAGAGGGGCAGGGGTGGATCTCCATCAGCCCCAGCATTTT. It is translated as CSARGAGVDLHQPQHF.

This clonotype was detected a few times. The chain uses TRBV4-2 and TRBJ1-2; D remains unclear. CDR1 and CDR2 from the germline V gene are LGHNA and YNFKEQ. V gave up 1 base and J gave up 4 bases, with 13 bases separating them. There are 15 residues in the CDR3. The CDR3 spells CASSQVPFFPYGYTF. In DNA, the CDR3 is TGTGCCAGCAGCCAAGTTCCGTTTTTCCCCTATGGCTACACCTTC.

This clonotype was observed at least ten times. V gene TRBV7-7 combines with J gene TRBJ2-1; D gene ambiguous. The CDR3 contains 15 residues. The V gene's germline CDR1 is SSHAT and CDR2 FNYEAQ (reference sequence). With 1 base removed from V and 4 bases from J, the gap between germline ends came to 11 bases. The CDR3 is CASSLGQAEYNEQFF. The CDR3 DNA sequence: TGTGCCAGCAGCTTAGGGCAGGCGGAATACAATGAGCAGTTCTTC. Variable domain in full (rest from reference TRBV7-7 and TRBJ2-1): GAGVSQSPRYKVTKRGQDVTLRCDPISSHATLYWYQQALGQGPEFLTYFNYEAQPDKSGLPSDRFSAERPEGSISTLTIQRTEQRDSAMYRCASSLGQAEYNEQFFGPGTRLTVL.

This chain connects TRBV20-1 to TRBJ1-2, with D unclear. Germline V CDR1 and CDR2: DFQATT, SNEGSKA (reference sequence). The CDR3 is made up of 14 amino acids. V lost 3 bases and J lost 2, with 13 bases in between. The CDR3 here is CSASHGRRNYGYTF. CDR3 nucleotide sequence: TGCAGTGCTAGTCATGGTCGAAGAAACTATGGCTACACCTTC.

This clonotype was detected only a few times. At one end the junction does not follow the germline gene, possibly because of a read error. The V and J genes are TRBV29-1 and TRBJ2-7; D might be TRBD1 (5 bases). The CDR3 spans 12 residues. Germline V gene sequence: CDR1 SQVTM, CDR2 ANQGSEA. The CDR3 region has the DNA TGCAGCGTTGGAAACAGGTACTACGAGCAGTACTTT. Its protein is CSVGNRYYEQYF.

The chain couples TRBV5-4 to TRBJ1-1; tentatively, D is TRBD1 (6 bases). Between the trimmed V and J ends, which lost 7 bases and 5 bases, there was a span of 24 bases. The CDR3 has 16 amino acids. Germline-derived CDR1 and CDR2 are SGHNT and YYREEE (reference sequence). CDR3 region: CASGPLTGGRETEAFF. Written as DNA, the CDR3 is TGTGCCAGCGGACCCTTGACGGGGGGCCGCGAGACTGAAGCTTTCTTT.

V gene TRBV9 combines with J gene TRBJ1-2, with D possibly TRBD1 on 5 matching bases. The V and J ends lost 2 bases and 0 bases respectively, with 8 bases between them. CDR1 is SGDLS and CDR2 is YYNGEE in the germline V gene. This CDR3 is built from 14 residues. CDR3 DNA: TGTGCCAGCAGCGTTGGGACGGCTAACTATGGCTACACCTTC. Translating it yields CASSVGTANYGYTF.

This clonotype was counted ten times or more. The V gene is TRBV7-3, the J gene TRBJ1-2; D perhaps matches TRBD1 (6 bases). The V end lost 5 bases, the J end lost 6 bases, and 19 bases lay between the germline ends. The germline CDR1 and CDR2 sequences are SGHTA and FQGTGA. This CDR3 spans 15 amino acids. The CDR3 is CASSPTLDRWDGYTF. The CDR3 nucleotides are TGTGCCAGCAGCCCCACCCTTGACAGGTGGGATGGCTACACCTTC.

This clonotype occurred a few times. The CDR3 DNA is TGTGCCAGCAGCATAGGAGCACTTAGCACAGATACGCAGTATTTT. It specifies CASSIGALSTDTQYF. The chain is built from TRBV7-2 and TRBJ2-3; D is unclear. The V and J ends lost 5 bases and 0 bases respectively, with 12 bases between them. Germline assignment: CDR1 SGHTA and CDR2 FQGNSA. CDR3 length: 15 residues. Using reference TRBV7-2 and TRBJ2-3 for the parts outside the CDR3, the full variable domain is GAGVSQSPSNKVTEKGKDVELRCDPISGHTALYWYRQSLGQGLEFLIYFQGNSAPDKSGLPSDRFSAERTGGSVSTLTIQRTQQEDSAVYLCASSIGALSTDTQYFGPGTRLTVL.

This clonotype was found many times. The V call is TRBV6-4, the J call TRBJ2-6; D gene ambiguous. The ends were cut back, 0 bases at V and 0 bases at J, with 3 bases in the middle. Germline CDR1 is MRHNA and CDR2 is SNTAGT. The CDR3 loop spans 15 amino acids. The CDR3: CASSDSNSGANVLTF. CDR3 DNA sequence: TGTGCCAGCAGTGACTCTAACTCTGGGGCCAACGTCCTGACTTTC.

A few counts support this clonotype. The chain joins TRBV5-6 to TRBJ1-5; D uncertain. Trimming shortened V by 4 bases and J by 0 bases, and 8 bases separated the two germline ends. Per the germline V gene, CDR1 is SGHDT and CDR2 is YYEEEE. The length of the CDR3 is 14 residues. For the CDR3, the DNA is TGTGCCAGCAGCAAATTGGTTAGCAATCAGCCCCAGCATTTT. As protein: CASSKLVSNQPQHF. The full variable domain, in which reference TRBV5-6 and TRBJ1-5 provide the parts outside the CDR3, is DAGVTQSPTHLIKTRGQQVTLRCSPKSGHDTVSWYQQALGQGPQFIFQYYEEEERQRGNFPDRFSGHQFPNYSSELNVNALLLGDSALYLCASSKLVSNQPQHFGDGTRLSIL.

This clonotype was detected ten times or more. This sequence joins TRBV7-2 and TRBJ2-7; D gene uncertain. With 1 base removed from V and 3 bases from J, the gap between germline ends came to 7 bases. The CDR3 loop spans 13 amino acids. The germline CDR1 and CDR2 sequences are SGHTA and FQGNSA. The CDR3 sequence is CASSLEAGYEQYV. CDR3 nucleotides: TGTGCCAGCAGCTTAGAGGCAGGCTACGAGCAGTACGTC.

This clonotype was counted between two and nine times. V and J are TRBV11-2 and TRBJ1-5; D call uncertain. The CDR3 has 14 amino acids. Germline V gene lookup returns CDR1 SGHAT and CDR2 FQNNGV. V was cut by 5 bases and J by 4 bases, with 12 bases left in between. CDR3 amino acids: CASSASGFNQPQHF. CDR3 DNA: TGTGCCAGCAGCGCCTCAGGATTTAATCAGCCCCAGCATTTT.

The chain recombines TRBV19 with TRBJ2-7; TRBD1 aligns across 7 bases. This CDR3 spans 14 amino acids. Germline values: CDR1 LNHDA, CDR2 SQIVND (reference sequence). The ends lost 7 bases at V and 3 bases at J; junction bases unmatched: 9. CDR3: CASKGGRNYYEQYF. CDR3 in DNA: TGTGCCAGTAAAGGGGGCAGAAACTACTACGAGCAGTACTTC.

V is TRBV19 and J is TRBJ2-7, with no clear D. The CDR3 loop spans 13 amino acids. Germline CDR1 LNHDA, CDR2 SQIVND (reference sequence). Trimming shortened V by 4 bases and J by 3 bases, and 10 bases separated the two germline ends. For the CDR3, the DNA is TGTGCCAGTAGTACGGATTCGGGCTACGAGCAGTACTTC. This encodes CASSTDSGYEQYF.